Below, 30 T cell receptor beta chains from the same sample are listed, as sequenced in a study of cytomegalovirus exposure and HLA in healthy donors. The PCR employed 60 Vbeta primers together with 13 Jbeta primers. This table comes from immunoSEQ multiplex PCR, and its TCRdb copy is limited to in-frame clones, with some not included. The data contain 90,000 to 150,000 clones, over 6.5% of them singletons. Sample: PBMCs. The receptors derive from a woman between 35 and 50 years old in good health and CMV-seropositive.

This rearrangement joins TRBV6-5 to TRBJ2-7, with 8 bases identical to TRBD1. The length of the CDR3 is 13 residues. V lost 6 bases to trimming and J lost 7 bases; unmatched junction nucleotides: 8. Germline CDR1 MNHEY, CDR2 SVGAGI. The CDR3 nucleotides are TGTGCCAGCAGACCATCAACAGGGGGTGAGCAGTACTTC. Translated: CASRPSTGGEQYF.

This clone showed up just a few times. The chain is built from TRBV29-1 and TRBJ2-3, with D maybe TRBD2 (6 bases). Trimming removed 6 bases from V and 1 base from J, with 23 bases in between. Germline assignment: CDR1 SQVTM and CDR2 ANQGSEA. This CDR3 contains 17 residues. CDR3 region: CSVIGGPLFPGTDTQYF. CDR3 in DNA: TGCAGCGTCATCGGGGGACCCCTCTTCCCGGGCACAGATACGCAGTATTTT.

This clone has more than one count but fewer than ten. The chain links TRBV4-2 to TRBJ2-3; 13 nucleotides line up with TRBD2. V lost 2 bases and J lost 4; bases outside the gene matches: 6. Germline V gene data show CDR1 as LGHNA and CDR2 as YNFKEQ. The CDR3 is made up of 17 amino acids. The CDR3 DNA reads TGTGCCAGCAGCCAACAATCGGGACTAGCGGGACCAGATACGCAGTATTTT. It yields the protein CASSQQSGLAGPDTQYF.

This clone was counted a few times. The V gene is TRBV9, the J gene TRBJ2-1, with TRBD1 as a possible D gene (6 bases). Trimming took 3 bases from V and 7 from J, leaving 14 bases between them. Germline CDR1 reads SGDLS; CDR2 reads YYNGEE. CDR3 length equals 14 residues. CDR3: CASSALTGGNEQFF. In nucleotides, the CDR3 is TGTGCCAGCAGCGCACTGACAGGTGGGAATGAGCAGTTCTTC. Using reference TRBV9 and TRBJ2-1 for the parts outside the CDR3, the full variable domain is DSGVTQTPKHLITATGQRVTLRCSPRSGDLSVYWYQQSLDQGLQFLIQYYNGEERAKGNILERFSAQQFPDLHSELNLSSLELGDSALYFCASSALTGGNEQFFGPGTRLTVL.

This clone occurred a few times. This sequence joins TRBV6-1 and TRBJ1-2; D remains ambiguous. Per the germline V gene, CDR1 is MNHNS and CDR2 is SASEGT. The CDR3 covers 15 residues. V lost 3 bases to trimming and J lost 3 bases, with 14 bases between them. The CDR3 bases are TGTGCCAGCAGTGATGTGCATCAAGGAGACTATGGCTACACCTTC. Translating gives CASSDVHQGDYGYTF.

This clone was counted only a few times. Other DNA sequences in this sample translate to the same CDR3. V is TRBV5-1 and J is TRBJ1-4; D possibly corresponds to TRBD1 (5 bases). The CDR3 sequence is 14 residues long. CDR1 is SGHRS and CDR2 is YFSETQ in the germline V gene. Trimming pared 6 bases from V and 7 bases from J, leaving 16 bases between. The CDR3 bases are TGCGCCAGCAACTCGCAGGGTGGAAGTGAAAAACTGTTTTTT. As protein: CASNSQGGSEKLFF.

This clone was seen more than once but under ten times. The V and J genes are TRBV5-1 and TRBJ2-7, with 8 nucleotides matching TRBD2. The CDR3 is 17 residues long. J lost 0 bases, V lost 0 bases, and 8 bases had no gene match. Germline CDR1 SGHRS, CDR2 YFSETQ. CDR3 sequence (DNA): TGCGCCAGCAGCTTGGCCTCGGGGGGGCTCCTCTCCTACGAGCAGTACTTC. Translation: CASSLASGGLLSYEQYF.

Only a few counts were recorded for this clone. The V and J genes are TRBV30 and TRBJ2-3; 11 positions match TRBD2. V shed 5 bases, J shed 1 base, and the junction held 11 bases outside the gene matches. CDR1 is GTSNPN, CDR2 SVGIG, per germline (reference sequence). CDR3 length: 17 residues. The CDR3 protein is CAWSLAGGFPGTDTQYF. CDR3 coding DNA: TGTGCCTGGTCCCTAGCGGGGGGTTTCCCTGGCACAGATACGCAGTATTTT.

V and J are TRBV27 and TRBJ2-1; 10 nucleotides agree with TRBD2. Per germline, CDR1 MNHEY and CDR2 SMNVEV (reference sequence). J was trimmed by 9 bases and V by 4 bases; bases with no gene match: 6. The CDR3 spans 14 residues. CDR3 region: CASSSTSGVGEQFF. CDR3 nucleotide sequence: TGTGCCAGCAGTTCAACTAGCGGGGTTGGTGAGCAGTTCTTC.

The CDR3 loop is CASQQGTGNTIYF. CDR3 DNA sequence: TGTGCCAGTCAGCAGGGGACTGGAAACACCATATATTTT. V usage is TRBV19 and J usage is TRBJ1-3, with TRBD1 as a possible D gene (6 bases). Germline V gives CDR1 LNHDA, CDR2 SQIVND (reference sequence). V dropped 8 bases and J dropped 2 bases, with 10 bases sitting between them. The CDR3 runs 13 residues. The whole variable domain, remainder taken from reference TRBV19 and TRBJ1-3, is DGGITQSPKYLFRKEGQNVTLSCEQNLNHDAMYWYRQDPGQGLRLIYYSQIVNDFQKGDIAEGYSVSREKKESFPLTVTSAQKNPTAFYLCASQQGTGNTIYFGEGSWLTVV.

The chain links TRBV27 to TRBJ1-2; weak D call: TRBD1 (5 bases). CDR3 length: 14 amino acids. CDR1 is MNHEY and CDR2 is SMNVEV in the germline V gene (reference sequence). V lost 4 bases and J lost 4, with 13 bases in between. The CDR3 nucleotides read TGTGCCAGCAGTTCTTGGGAGGGGTCCTATGGCTACACCTTC. Translated: CASSSWEGSYGYTF.

This clone occurred a few times. The chain recombines TRBV7-9 with TRBJ2-1; no clear D gene. In germline, CDR1 is SEHNR, CDR2 FQNEAQ (reference sequence). Trimming took 0 bases from V and 0 from J, leaving 9 bases between them. The CDR3 is 16 residues long. Here the CDR3 DNA reads TGTGCCAGCAGCTTAGCAGACCGGAGCTCCTACAATGAGCAGTTCTTC. This codes for CASSLADRSSYNEQFF.

The rearrangement uses TRBV27 and TRBJ2-1; tentatively, D is TRBD2 (6 bases). With 8 bases removed from V and 7 bases from J, the gap between germline ends came to 15 bases. Germline V CDR1 and CDR2: MNHEY, SMNVEV (reference sequence). This CDR3 is built from 13 residues. CDR3 sequence: CASESREQNEQFF. CDR3 sequence (DNA): TGTGCCAGCGAGTCCCGGGAGCAGAATGAGCAGTTCTTC.

This clone has only a few counts. The rearrangement joins TRBV5-1 to TRBJ2-7; the match to TRBD1 covers 8 bases. After removal of 4 bases from V and 2 bases from J, the junction contained 8 bases not matched to a gene. CDR1 and CDR2 (germline): SGHRS, YFSETQ. The CDR3 totals 15 residues. The CDR3 nucleotides are TGCGCCAGCAGCCCCTGGACAGGGAATCCCTACGAGCAGTACTTC. This codes for CASSPWTGNPYEQYF.

This clone was observed a few times. The chain has TRBV30 and TRBJ2-7, with D uncertain. Germline-derived CDR1 and CDR2 are GTSNPN and SVGIG (reference sequence). Trimming cost V 2 bases and J 6 bases, with 8 bases left between them. This CDR3 spans 11 amino acids. CDR3 sequence reads: CAWSQDAEQYF. CDR3 DNA: TGTGCCTGGAGTCAGGATGCCGAGCAGTACTTC.

V is TRBV29-1 and J is TRBJ2-5, with 8 bases aligning to TRBD1. J lost 1 base, V lost 7 bases, and 2 bases had no gene match. The length of the CDR3 is 12 residues. Germline assignment: CDR1 SQVTM and CDR2 ANQGSEA. CDR3 nucleotide sequence: TGCAGCGCCGGACAGGGCCAAGAGACCCAGTACTTC. Its protein product is CSAGQGQETQYF.

The table lists this clone with a few counts. The chain couples TRBV5-1 to TRBJ1-2; D remains unclear. The CDR3 covers 13 residues. Germline V gene lookup returns CDR1 SGHRS and CDR2 YFSETQ. Between the trimmed V and J ends, which lost 1 base and 4 bases, there was a span of 8 bases. In DNA form, the CDR3 reads TGCGCCAGCAGCTTGTTTACAGTCTATGGCTACACCTTC. Its protein is CASSLFTVYGYTF.

The table lists this clone with many counts. The gene calls are TRBV7-8 and TRBJ2-1, with D maybe TRBD2 (5 bases). Trimming cost V 1 base and J 9 bases, with 16 bases left between them. CDR1 and CDR2 (germline): SGHVS, FQNEAQ. CDR3 size: 15 residues. For the CDR3, the DNA is TGTGCCAGCAGCTTAGTGCCGGGAATAGAGATTGAGCAGTTCTTC. Protein sequence: CASSLVPGIEIEQFF.

This chain joins TRBV6-5 and TRBJ2-3; the D gene is possibly TRBD1 (6 bases). There are 15 residues in the CDR3. V lost 1 base and J lost 0, with 8 bases in between. In germline, CDR1 is MNHEY, CDR2 SVGAGI. The CDR3 region has the DNA TGTGCCAGCAGTTACTGGGGGCATAGCACAGATACGCAGTATTTT. It specifies CASSYWGHSTDTQYF.

The CDR3 nucleotides read TGTGCCAGCAGGAGAGGGACAGGGAAAAGTGGCTACACCTTC. Amino acids: CASRRGTGKSGYTF. The chain couples TRBV2 to TRBJ1-2, with 9 bases identical to TRBD1. The V segment lost 6 bases and the J segment 7 bases; nucleotides outside the gene matches: 9. The germline V gene encodes CDR1 SNHLY and CDR2 FYNNEI. The CDR3 sequence is 14 residues long.

The gene calls are TRBV13 and TRBJ2-3; 10 positions match TRBD2. The CDR3 runs 15 residues. Losses at the gene ends were 3 bases for V and 5 bases for J; bases not matched to a gene: 5. From germline, CDR1 is PRHDT and CDR2 FYEKMQ (reference sequence). The CDR3 DNA sequence: TGTGCCAGCAGCTTCCTAGCGGGGGCGATAGATACGCAGTATTTT. Translating gives CASSFLAGAIDTQYF.

The chain carries TRBV2 and TRBJ2-1; TRBD2 matches 13 bases. V trimming: 3 bases; J trimming: 7 bases; junction bases outside the gene matches: 3. The CDR3 extends over 15 amino acids. Germline lookup yields CDR1 SNHLY and CDR2 FYNNEI. The chain's CDR3 is CASSDGLAGENEQFF. CDR3 nucleotides: TGTGCCAGCAGTGACGGACTAGCGGGGGAGAATGAGCAGTTCTTC.

The V and J genes are TRBV19 and TRBJ2-7; 8 bases are shared with TRBD2. V shed 10 bases, J shed 4 bases, and the junction held 9 bases outside the gene matches. The CDR3 is 13 residues long. Germline V lookup: CDR1 LNHDA, CDR2 SQIVND (reference sequence). The DNA of the CDR3 is TGTGCCACCTCGGGGGGGGGCGGGTACGAGCAGTACTTC. Translated, it gives CATSGGGGYEQYF.

The chain has TRBV18 and TRBJ2-7; 13 bases match TRBD2. The CDR3 extends over 15 amino acids. Trimming cost V 5 bases and J 7 bases; bases outside gene matches: 8. Germline values: CDR1 KGHSH, CDR2 LQKENI. CDR3 amino acids: CASSKPGLAGREQYF. The CDR3 region has the DNA TGTGCCAGCTCAAAGCCGGGACTAGCGGGACGGGAGCAGTACTTC.

This clone was seen a few times. The gene calls are TRBV7-9 and TRBJ1-1; possibly TRBD1 for D (5 bases). CDR1 and CDR2 from the germline V gene are SEHNR and FQNEAQ (reference sequence). This CDR3 region has 13 residues. Trimming took off 3 bases at V and 9 bases at J, with 14 bases between the two ends. CDR3 in amino acids: CASSFDRPDKAFF. CDR3 nucleotides: TGTGCCAGCAGCTTCGACAGACCGGATAAAGCTTTCTTT.

This clone was seen a handful of times. The gene calls are TRBV7-9 and TRBJ2-1; 7 bases are a match to TRBD1. Losses at the gene ends were 7 bases for V and 6 bases for J; bases not matched to a gene: 15. The CDR3 runs 16 residues. CDR1 and CDR2 from the germline V gene are SEHNR and FQNEAQ (reference sequence). This chain's CDR3 is CASTGWDSGPFNEQFF. Written as DNA, the CDR3 is TGTGCCAGCACCGGATGGGACAGCGGACCATTCAATGAGCAGTTCTTC.

This clone was counted between two and nine times. The chain recombines TRBV5-1 with TRBJ1-2, with D possibly matching TRBD1 (6 bases). CDR3 length: 15 residues. Germline assignment: CDR1 SGHRS and CDR2 YFSETQ. Deletions cut 3 bases from V and 4 bases from J, with 16 bases between. CDR3 bases: TGCGCCAGCAGCTCTAACTCAAGGGGGTTCTATGGCTACACCTTC. Amino acids: CASSSNSRGFYGYTF.

This clone has more than one count but fewer than ten. The V and J genes are TRBV10-2 and TRBJ1-4; a weak D match, TRBD1 (6 bases). The V end was cut by 6 bases, the J end by 6 bases, with 8 bases between. Looked up from germline, CDR1 is WSHSY and CDR2 is SAAADI. The CDR3 has 12 residues. The CDR3 DNA sequence: TGCGCCAGCAGACAGGGAGATGAAAAACTGTTTTTT. Protein sequence: CASRQGDEKLFF.

The chain has TRBV21-1 and TRBJ1-1; no check of the table's D call, TRBD1, against the DNA was made. TRBV21-1 is classified as a pseudogene. This CDR3 has 17 residues. The CDR3 nucleotides are TGTGCCAGCAGCAAAGGGCATGGGGGACAGGGGAGCACTGAAGCTTTCTTT. Translated, it gives CASSKGHGGQGSTEAFF.

This clone was counted a few times. J is TRBJ1-2 and V is TRBV15; D is undetermined. The V end lost 4 bases, the J end lost 4 bases, and 10 bases lay between the germline ends. This CDR3 contains 13 residues. Germline CDR1 reads LNHNV; CDR2 reads YYDKDF (reference sequence). CDR3 sequence (DNA): TGTGCCACCAGCACCTCACTCGCCTATGGCTACACCTTC. It specifies CATSTSLAYGYTF.